This T cell receptor beta chain was sequenced in a study of early T cells in non-severe SARS-CoV-2 infection. For the study at large: Alpha and beta chains were unpaired, from unsorted whole-blood bulk RNA. Study observations and caveats: VDJdb matching favored anti-spike CD8 responses, missing private and CD4 specificities.

Comments on this clonotype: Its antigen is not known.

This CDR3 has 18 residues. V was shortened by 0 bases and J by 8 bases, with 22 bases between the two germline ends. Germline V gene sequence: CDR1 KGHSH, CDR2 LQKENI. Researchers attached unique molecular identifiers to individual cDNA molecules. TCRdb recomputed calls from the 5' RACE reads with MiXCR, one row per CDR3 protein. The sample yields more than 85,000 distinct CDR3 sequences, 10% to 15% seen once. The receptor was derived from an adult who was a healthcare worker with PCR-confirmed SARS-CoV-2 infection or an uninfected control (not recorded which). The chain recombines TRBV18 with TRBJ1-4; unclear D gene. Sequenced here: whole blood, sampled at baseline. The CDR3 spells CASSPPFGDTTSREKLFF. The CDR3 DNA is TGTGCCAGCTCACCACCGTTCGGCGATACGACATCGAGGGAAAAACTGTTTTTT.